The sequence of this T cell receptor (beta chain) was determined in a study of cytomegalovirus exposure and HLA in healthy donors. The study's findings and limits: A later analysis by the authors found several of the most significant clusters apparently linked to common viral pathogens. Sequence variants that were highly shared formed a cluster that was likely a sequencing artifact. Among TCR beta chains, those listed as cytomegalovirus-associated numbered under 200.

The PCR used 60 Vbeta and 13 Jbeta primers. Here immunoSEQ multiplex PCR was the method, and the copy in TCRdb shows in-frame clones only, minus some. The repertoire includes approximately 150,000 clones, 65% to 80% of them detected once, and 7% sits in the top ten. The length of the CDR3 is 13 residues. Germline V gene lookup returns CDR1 MNHNY and CDR2 SVGAGI (reference sequence). V lost 6 bases and J lost 7; bases outside the gene matches: 7. As for this clone: Its antigen remains unknown.

The chain employs TRBV6-6 and TRBJ1-2, with TRBD1 matching over 8 bases. This TCR was recovered from a woman aged 40 to 49 in good health and CMV-seropositive. What was sequenced was PBMCs. CDR3 sequence: CASSRGQDFGYTF. The CDR3 DNA reads as TGTGCCAGCAGCCGGGGACAGGACTTTGGCTACACCTTC.